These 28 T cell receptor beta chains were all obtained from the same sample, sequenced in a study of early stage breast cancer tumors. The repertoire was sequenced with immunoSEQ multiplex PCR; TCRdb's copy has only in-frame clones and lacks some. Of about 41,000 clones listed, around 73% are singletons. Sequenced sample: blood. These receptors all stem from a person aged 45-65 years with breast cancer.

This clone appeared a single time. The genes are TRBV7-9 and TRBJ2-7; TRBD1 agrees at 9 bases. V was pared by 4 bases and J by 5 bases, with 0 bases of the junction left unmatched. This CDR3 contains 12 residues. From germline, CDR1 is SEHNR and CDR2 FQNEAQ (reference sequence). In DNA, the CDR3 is TGTGCCAGCAGCTGGGACAGGGACGAGCAGTACTTC. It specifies CASSWDRDEQYF.

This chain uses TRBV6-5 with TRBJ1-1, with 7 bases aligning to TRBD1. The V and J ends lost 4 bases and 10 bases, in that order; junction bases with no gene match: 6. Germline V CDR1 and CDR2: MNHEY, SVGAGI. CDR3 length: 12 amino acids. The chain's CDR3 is CASSSTTGLAFF. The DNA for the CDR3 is TGTGCCAGCAGTTCCACGACAGGGCTAGCTTTCTTT.

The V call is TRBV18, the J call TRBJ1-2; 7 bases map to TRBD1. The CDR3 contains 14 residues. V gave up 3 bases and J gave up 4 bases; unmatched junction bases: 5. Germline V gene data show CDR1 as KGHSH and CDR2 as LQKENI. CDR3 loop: CASSPGTATYGYTF. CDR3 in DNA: TGTGCCAGCTCACCCGGGACAGCAACCTATGGCTACACCTTC.

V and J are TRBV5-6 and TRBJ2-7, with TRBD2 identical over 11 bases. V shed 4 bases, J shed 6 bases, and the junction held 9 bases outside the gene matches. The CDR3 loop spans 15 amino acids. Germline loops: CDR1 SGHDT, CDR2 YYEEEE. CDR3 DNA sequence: TGTGCCAGCAGCCCGGAGCTAGCGGGAGGTCCCGAGCAGTACTTC. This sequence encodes CASSPELAGGPEQYF.

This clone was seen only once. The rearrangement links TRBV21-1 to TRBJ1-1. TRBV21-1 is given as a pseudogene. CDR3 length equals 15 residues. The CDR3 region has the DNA TGTGCCAGCAGCCCCCGGAGCCTTTTGAACACTGAAGCTTTCTTT. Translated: CASSPRSLLNTEAFF.

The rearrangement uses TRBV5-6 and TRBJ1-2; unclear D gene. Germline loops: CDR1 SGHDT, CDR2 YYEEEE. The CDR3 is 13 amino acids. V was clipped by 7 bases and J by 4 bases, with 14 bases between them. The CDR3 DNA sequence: TGTGCCAGCTTCCCGGGAGGAAGCTATGGCTACACCTTC. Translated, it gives CASFPGGSYGYTF.

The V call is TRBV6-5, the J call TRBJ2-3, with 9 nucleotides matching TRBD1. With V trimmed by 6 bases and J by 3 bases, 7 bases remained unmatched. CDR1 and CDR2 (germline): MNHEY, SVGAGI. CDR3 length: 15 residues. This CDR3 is CASSWGQGLTDTQYF. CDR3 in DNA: TGTGCCAGCAGCTGGGGACAGGGTTTGACAGATACGCAGTATTTT.

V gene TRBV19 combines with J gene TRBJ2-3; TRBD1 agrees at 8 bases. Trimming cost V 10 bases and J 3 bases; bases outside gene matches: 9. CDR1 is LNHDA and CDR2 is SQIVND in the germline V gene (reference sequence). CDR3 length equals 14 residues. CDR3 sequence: CATTRRGQTDTQYF. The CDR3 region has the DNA TGTGCCACCACCCGCAGGGGGCAAACAGATACGCAGTATTTT.

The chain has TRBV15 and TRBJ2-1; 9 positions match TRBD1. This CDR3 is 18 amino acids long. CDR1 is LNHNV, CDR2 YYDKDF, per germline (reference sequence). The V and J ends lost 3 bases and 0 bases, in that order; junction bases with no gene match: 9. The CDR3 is CATSSGQNRGRSYNEQFF. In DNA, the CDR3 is TGTGCCACCAGCAGCGGTCAAAACAGGGGGCGCTCCTACAATGAGCAGTTCTTC.

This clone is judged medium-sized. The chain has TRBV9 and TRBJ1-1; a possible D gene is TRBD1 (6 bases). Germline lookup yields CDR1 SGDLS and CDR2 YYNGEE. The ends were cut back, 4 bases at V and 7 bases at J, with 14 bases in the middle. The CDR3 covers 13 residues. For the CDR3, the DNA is TGTGCCAGCAGCTCGATCCTACAGGGTGAAGCTTTCTTT. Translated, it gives CASSSILQGEAFF. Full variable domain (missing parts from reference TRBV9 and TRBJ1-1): DSGVTQTPKHLITATGQRVTLRCSPRSGDLSVYWYQQSLDQGLQFLIQYYNGEERAKGNILERFSAQQFPDLHSELNLSSLELGDSALYFCASSSILQGEAFFGQGTRLTVV.

Here the CDR3 DNA reads TGCGCCAGCAGCCAAGATTGGTTTGGACAGTCAACCGGGGAGCTGTTTTTT. As protein: CASSQDWFGQSTGELFF. The V call is TRBV4-3, the J call TRBJ2-2, with D possibly being TRBD1 (6 bases). The CDR3 loop spans 17 amino acids. CDR1 LGHNA and CDR2 YSLEER come from the germline V gene. Trimming shortened V by 0 bases and J by 5 bases, and 16 bases separated the two germline ends.

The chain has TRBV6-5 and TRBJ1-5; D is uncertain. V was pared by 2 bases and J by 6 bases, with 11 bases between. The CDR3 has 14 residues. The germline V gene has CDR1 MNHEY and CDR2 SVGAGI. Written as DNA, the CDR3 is TGTGCCAGCAGTTACGGCGGGGAGGGTCAGCCCCAGCATTTT. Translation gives CASSYGGEGQPQHF.

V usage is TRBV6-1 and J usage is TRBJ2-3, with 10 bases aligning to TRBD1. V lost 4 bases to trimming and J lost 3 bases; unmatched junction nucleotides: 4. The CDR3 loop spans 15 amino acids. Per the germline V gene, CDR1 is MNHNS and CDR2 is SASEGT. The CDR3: CASSGQGARTDTQYF. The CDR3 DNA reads TGTGCCAGCAGTGGACAGGGGGCGAGAACAGATACGCAGTATTTT.

The CDR3 spells CASSPRLASTDTQYF. The CDR3 nucleotides read TGTGCCAGCAGTCCGAGACTAGCCTCCACAGATACGCAGTATTTT. V usage is TRBV27 and J usage is TRBJ2-3; 7 bases match TRBD2. After removal of 5 bases from V and 2 bases from J, the junction contained 7 bases not matched to a gene. From germline, CDR1 is MNHEY and CDR2 SMNVEV (reference sequence). This CDR3 contains 15 residues.

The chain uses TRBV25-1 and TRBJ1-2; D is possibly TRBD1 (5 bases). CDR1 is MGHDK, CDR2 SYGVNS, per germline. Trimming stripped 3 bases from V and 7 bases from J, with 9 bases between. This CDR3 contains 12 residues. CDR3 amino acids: CASSDQGGGYTF. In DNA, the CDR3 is TGTGCCAGCAGTGACCAGGGAGGTGGCTACACCTTC.

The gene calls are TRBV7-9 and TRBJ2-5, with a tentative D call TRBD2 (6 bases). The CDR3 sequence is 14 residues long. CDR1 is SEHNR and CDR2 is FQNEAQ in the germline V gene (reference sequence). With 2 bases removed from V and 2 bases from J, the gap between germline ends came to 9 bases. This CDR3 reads CASSLLADQETQYF. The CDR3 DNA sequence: TGTGCCAGCAGCTTATTAGCGGATCAAGAGACCCAGTACTTC. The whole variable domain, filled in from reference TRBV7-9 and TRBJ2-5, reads DTGVSQNPRHKITKRGQNVTFRCDPISEHNRLYWYRQTLGQGPEFLTYFQNEAQLEKSRLLSDRFSAERPKGSFSTLEIQRTEQGDSAMYLCASSLLADQETQYFGPGTRLLVL.

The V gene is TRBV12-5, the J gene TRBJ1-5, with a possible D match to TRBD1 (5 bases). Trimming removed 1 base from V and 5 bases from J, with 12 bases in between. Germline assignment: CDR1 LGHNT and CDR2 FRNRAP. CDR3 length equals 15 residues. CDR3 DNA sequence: TGTGCTAGTGGTTTGGGCAGGGTAATTGATCAGCCCCAGCATTTT. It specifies CASGLGRVIDQPQHF.

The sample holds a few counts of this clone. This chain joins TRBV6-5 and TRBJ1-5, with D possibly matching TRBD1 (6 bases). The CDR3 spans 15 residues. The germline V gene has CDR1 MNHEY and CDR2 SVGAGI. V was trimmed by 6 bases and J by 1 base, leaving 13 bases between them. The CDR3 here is CASRPLGASNQPQHF. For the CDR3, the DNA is TGTGCCAGCAGACCGCTGGGGGCGAGCAATCAGCCCCAGCATTTT.

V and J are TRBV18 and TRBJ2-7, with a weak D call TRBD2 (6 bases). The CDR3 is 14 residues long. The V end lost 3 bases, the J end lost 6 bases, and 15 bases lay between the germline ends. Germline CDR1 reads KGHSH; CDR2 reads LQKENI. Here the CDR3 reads CASSPPGLPSEQYF. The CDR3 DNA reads TGTGCCAGCTCACCCCCGGGACTGCCTTCCGAGCAGTACTTC.

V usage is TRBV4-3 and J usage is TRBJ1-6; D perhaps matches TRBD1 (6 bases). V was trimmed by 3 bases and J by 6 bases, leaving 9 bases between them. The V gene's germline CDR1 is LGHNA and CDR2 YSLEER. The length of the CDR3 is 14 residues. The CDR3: CASSHRTANSPLHF. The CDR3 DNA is TGCGCCAGCAGCCACCGGACAGCTAATTCACCCCTCCACTTT.

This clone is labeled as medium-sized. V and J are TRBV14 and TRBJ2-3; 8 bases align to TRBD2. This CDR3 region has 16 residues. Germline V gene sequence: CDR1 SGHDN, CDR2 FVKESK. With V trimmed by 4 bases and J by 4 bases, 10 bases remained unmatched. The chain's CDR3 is CASSLTSGGRADTQYF. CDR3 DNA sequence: TGTGCCAGCAGCCTTACCTCGGGGGGGCGGGCAGATACGCAGTATTTT.

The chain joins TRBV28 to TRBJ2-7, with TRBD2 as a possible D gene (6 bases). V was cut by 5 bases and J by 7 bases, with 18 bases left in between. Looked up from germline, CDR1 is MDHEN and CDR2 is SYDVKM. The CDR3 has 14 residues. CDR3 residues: CASSTAGREWEQYF. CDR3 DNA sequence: TGTGCCAGCAGTACCGCGGGGCGGGAATGGGAGCAGTACTTC.

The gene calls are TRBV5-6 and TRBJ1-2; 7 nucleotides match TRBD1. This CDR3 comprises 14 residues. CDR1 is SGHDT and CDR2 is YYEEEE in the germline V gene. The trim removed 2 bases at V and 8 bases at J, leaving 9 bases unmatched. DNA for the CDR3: TGTGCCAGCAGCTTAACAGGGGCCAGTGAGGGCTACACCTTC. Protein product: CASSLTGASEGYTF.

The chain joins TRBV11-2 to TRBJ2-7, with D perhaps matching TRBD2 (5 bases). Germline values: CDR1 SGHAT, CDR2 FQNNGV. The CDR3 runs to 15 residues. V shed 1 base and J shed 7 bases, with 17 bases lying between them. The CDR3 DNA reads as TGTGCCAGCAGCTTAGGTGCTAGCACCCTCCGGGAGCAGTACTTC. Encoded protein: CASSLGASTLREQYF.

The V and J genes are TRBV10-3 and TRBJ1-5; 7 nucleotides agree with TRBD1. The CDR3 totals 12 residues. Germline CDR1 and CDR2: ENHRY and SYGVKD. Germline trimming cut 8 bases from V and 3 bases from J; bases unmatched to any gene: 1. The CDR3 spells CAIGQDNQPQHF. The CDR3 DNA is TGTGCCATCGGACAGGACAATCAGCCCCAGCATTTT.

The CDR3 spells CASSPGGSGRAGEQFF. The CDR3 bases are TGTGCCAGCAGCCCCGGGGGAAGCGGGAGGGCCGGTGAGCAGTTCTTC. The chain uses TRBV9 and TRBJ2-1; 10 bases align to TRBD2. Germline V CDR1 and CDR2: SGDLS, YYNGEE. Trimming removed 4 bases from V and 9 bases from J; junction bases left unmatched: 13. This CDR3 has 16 amino acids.

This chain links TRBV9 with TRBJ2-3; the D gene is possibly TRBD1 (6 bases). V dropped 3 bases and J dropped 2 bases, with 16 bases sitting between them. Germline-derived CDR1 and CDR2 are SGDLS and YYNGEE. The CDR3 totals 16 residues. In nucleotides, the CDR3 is TGTGCCAGCAGCGCCCCGACAGGATCTCCCACAGATACGCAGTATTTT. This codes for CASSAPTGSPTDTQYF.

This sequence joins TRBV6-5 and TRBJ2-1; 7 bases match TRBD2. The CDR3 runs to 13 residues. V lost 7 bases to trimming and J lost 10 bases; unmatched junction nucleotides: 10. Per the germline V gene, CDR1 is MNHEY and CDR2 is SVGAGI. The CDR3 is CASISGTTREQFF. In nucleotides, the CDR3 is TGTGCCAGCATTTCCGGGACTACCAGAGAGCAGTTCTTC.